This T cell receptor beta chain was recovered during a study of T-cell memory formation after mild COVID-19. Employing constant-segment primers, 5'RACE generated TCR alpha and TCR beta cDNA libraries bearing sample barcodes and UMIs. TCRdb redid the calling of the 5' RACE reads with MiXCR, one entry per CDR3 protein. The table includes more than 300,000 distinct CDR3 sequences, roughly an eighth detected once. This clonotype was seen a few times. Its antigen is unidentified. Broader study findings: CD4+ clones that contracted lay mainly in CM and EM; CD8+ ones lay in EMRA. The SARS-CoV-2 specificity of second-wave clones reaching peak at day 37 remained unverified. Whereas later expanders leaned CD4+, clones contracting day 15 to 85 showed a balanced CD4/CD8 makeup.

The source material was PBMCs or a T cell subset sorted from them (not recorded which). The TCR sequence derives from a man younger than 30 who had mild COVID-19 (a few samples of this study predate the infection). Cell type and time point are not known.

The CDR3 DNA sequence: TGTGCCAGCAGCTTAGATGCGGGGGGTACGCAGTATTTT. This translates into CASSLDAGGTQYF. V usage is TRBV7-2 and J usage is TRBJ2-3, with 8 bases identical to TRBD2. The CDR3 contains 13 residues. The germline V gene has CDR1 SGHTA and CDR2 FQGNSA. Losses at the gene ends were 1 base for V and 8 bases for J; bases not matched to a gene: 2.